The rows below give T cell receptor beta chains drawn from one sample of a study of Graves' ophthalmopathy and Graves' hyperthyroidism. TCRdb re-called the multiplex PCR reads with MiXCR, one entry per CDR3 protein. This table holds around 670,000 distinct CDR3 sequences, 35% to 50% found once. The sequenced material came from peripheral blood. The receptors here all came from an adult man with Graves' ophthalmopathy. The CDR3 runs from the conserved cysteine through the conserved F or W.

V,CDR3
TRBV20-1,CSARVGLGNSPLHF
TRBV20-1,CSARLQGGNTGELFF
TRBV7-9,CASSLGDIAGNTIYF
TRBV11-2,CASSATGPDSPLHF
TRBV2,CASSEDLTGGAGTEAFF
TRBV6-1,CASSEYRGAETQYF
TRBV18,CASSPTGTGLNNSPLHF
TRBV29-1,CSVGRWADPIYF
TRBV15,CATSRDTRSYGYTF
TRBV2,CASSEGRHPETQYF
TRBV15,CATSTNVGNTGNTIYF
TRBV7-9,CASSLWQAGAGELFF
TRBV29-1,CSVEEPTRRANVLTF
TRBV5-1,CASSRSVGLAKRETQYF
TRBV2,CASSEVSETQYF